The 9 T cell receptor beta chains listed next were all sequenced from one sample in a study of T cells after posttransplantation cyclophosphamide. TCRdb's table, derived via immunoSEQ multiplex PCR, lists solely in-frame clones and lacks some. The repertoire includes about 6,900 clones, 65% to 85% of them detected once, and around a quarter sits in the top ten. Sample: memory CD4+ T cells sorted from blood. These receptors all stem from a woman in her forties or fifties in good health and a related stem cell transplant donor.

The chain has TRBV6-1 and TRBJ1-1, with TRBD1 as a possible D gene (6 bases). The CDR3 has 12 amino acids. Trimming took off 3 bases at V and 11 bases at J, with 13 bases between the two ends. Germline lookup yields CDR1 MNHNS and CDR2 SASEGT. Here the CDR3 DNA reads TGTGCCAGCAGTGATGAGGGGGTATTCGCTTTCTTT. Protein product: CASSDEGVFAFF.

The rearrangement joins TRBV11-2 to TRBJ2-2, with no clear D. This CDR3 comprises 13 residues. V lost 1 base and J lost 3, with 3 bases in between. Germline-derived CDR1 and CDR2 are SGHAT and FQNNGV. Here the CDR3 reads CASSLVYTGELFF. The CDR3 bases are TGTGCCAGCAGCTTAGTATACACCGGGGAGCTGTTTTTT.

This clone was found a few times. The rearrangement links TRBV9 to TRBJ2-7; D unclear. Germline CDR1 SGDLS, CDR2 YYNGEE. There are 14 residues in the CDR3. V was shortened by 0 bases and J by 6 bases, with 13 bases between the two germline ends. CDR3 region: CASSVGVLSSEQYF. The CDR3 coding sequence is TGTGCCAGCAGCGTAGGAGTTCTGTCTAGCGAGCAGTACTTC.

About this clone itself: A read error is the likely source, as a far larger clone sits one nucleotide away. Other DNA sequences in this sample translate to the same CDR3. The chain has TRBV7-7 and TRBJ2-7; D call uncertain. Per the germline V gene, CDR1 is SSHAT and CDR2 is FNYEAQ (reference sequence). The V gene lost 1 base and the J gene lost 2 bases, with 9 bases spanning the gap. CDR3 length equals 14 residues. Here the CDR3 DNA reads TGTGCCAGCAGCTTAGAGCCTGGGCCCTACGAGCAGTACTTC. Translating gives CASSLEPGPYEQYF.

The chain is built from TRBV6-1 and TRBJ1-5; D might be TRBD1 (5 bases). Looked up from germline, CDR1 is MNHNS and CDR2 is SASEGT. The CDR3 extends over 12 amino acids. This chain's CDR3 is CVSGAFNQPQHF. CDR3 coding DNA: TGTGTGAGCGGGGCCTTTAATCAGCCCCAGCATTTT.

This chain links TRBV6-6 with TRBJ1-3; 7 bases are shared with TRBD1. This CDR3 region has 14 residues. The V and J ends lost 2 bases and 2 bases, in that order; junction bases with no gene match: 0. In germline, CDR1 is MNHNY, CDR2 SVGAGI (reference sequence). CDR3 loop: CASSYDRAGNTIYF. The CDR3 region has the DNA TGTGCCAGCAGTTACGACAGGGCTGGAAACACCATATATTTT.

The rearrangement uses TRBV12-5 and TRBJ2-1; 10 nucleotides match TRBD2. Per germline, CDR1 LGHNT and CDR2 FRNRAP. The CDR3 has 19 amino acids. Germline trimming cut 0 bases from V and 2 bases from J; bases unmatched to any gene: 10. CDR3 DNA: TGTGCTAGTGGTTTGGTACTTCGGACTAGCGGAGGGGCCTACAATGAGCAGTTCTTC. Its protein product is CASGLVLRTSGGAYNEQFF.

This rearrangement joins TRBV4-1 to TRBJ2-5; D might be TRBD2 (6 bases). V gave up 4 bases and J gave up 2 bases, with 11 bases separating them. Germline loops: CDR1 MGHRA, CDR2 YSYEKL. The CDR3 is 14 residues long. DNA of the CDR3: TGCGCCAGCAGCCGCCAGACTAGGCAAGAGACCCAGTACTTC. It yields the protein CASSRQTRQETQYF.

This chain joins TRBV28 and TRBJ2-5, with 11 bases lining up with TRBD2. Germline CDR1 MDHEN, CDR2 SYDVKM. The V and J ends lost 5 bases and 5 bases, in that order; junction bases with no gene match: 7. The CDR3 loop spans 15 amino acids. CDR3 DNA: TGTGCCAGCAGTCCTCGACTAGCGGGAATTGAGACCCAGTACTTC. Translating it yields CASSPRLAGIETQYF.